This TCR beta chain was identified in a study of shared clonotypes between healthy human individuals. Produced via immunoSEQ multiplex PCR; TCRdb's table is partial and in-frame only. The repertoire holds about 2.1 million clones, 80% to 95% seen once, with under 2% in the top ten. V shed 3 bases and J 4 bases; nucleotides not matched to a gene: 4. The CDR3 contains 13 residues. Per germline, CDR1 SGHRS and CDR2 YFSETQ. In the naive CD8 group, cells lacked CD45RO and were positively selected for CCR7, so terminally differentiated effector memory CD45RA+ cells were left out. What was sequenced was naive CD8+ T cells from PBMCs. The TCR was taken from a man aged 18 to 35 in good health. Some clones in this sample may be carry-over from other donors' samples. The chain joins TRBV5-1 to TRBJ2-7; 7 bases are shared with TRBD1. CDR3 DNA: TGCGCCAGCAGCTCAACAGGGGAGTACGAGCAGTACTTC. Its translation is CASSSTGEYEQYF. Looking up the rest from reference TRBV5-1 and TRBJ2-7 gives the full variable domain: KAGVTQTPRYLIKTRGQQVTLSCSPISGHRSVSWYQQTPGQGLQFLFEYFSETQRNKGNFPGRFSGRQFSNSRSEMNVSTLELGDSALYLCASSSTGEYEQYFGPGTRLTVT.